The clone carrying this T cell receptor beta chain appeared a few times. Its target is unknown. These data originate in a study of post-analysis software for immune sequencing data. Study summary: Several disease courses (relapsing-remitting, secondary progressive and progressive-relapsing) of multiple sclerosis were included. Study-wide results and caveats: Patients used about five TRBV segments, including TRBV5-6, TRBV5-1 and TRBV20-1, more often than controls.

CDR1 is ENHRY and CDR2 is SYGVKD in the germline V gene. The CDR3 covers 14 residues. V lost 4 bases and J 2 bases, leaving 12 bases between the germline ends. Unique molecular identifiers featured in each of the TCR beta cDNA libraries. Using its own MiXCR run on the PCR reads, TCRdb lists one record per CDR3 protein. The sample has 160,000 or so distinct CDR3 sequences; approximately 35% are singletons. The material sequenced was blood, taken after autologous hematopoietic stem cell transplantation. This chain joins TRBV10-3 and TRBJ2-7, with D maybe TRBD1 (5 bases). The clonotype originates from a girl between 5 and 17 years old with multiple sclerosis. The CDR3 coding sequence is TGTGCCATCAGTGTGCGCTGGGGCGCCTACGAGCAGTACTTC. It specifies CAISVRWGAYEQYF.